Shown below are 2 T cell receptor beta chains from a single sample sequenced in a study of blood T cells in healthy people across ages. A J-beta primer mix and a sample-barcoded 5' primer were used in a second PCR of about 7 to 12 cycles. TCRdb passed the 5' RACE reads through MiXCR, listing each CDR3 protein once. The sample holds hundreds of thousands of distinct CDR3 sequences, around 49% seen once. Specimen: blood. Receptors were obtained from a woman aged 55-69 years in good health.

This clonotype came up many times. The chain is built from TRBV10-3 and TRBJ1-2, with 8 nucleotides matching TRBD1. Germline V gene lookup returns CDR1 ENHRY and CDR2 SYGVKD. CDR3 length: 15 amino acids. Trimming cost V 6 bases and J 4 bases; bases outside gene matches: 10. The CDR3, as DNA: TGTGCCATCAGCGGCCCTACCGGACAGGGCTATGGCTACACCTTC. Its translation: CAISGPTGQGYGYTF.

The rearrangement uses TRBV28 and TRBJ1-5; D is ambiguous. CDR3 length: 12 residues. Per the germline V gene, CDR1 is MDHEN and CDR2 is SYDVKM. V shed 7 bases and J shed 1 base, with 5 bases lying between them. CDR3 region: CASTGSNQPQHF. The CDR3 DNA sequence: TGTGCCAGCACGGGGAGCAATCAGCCCCAGCATTTT.